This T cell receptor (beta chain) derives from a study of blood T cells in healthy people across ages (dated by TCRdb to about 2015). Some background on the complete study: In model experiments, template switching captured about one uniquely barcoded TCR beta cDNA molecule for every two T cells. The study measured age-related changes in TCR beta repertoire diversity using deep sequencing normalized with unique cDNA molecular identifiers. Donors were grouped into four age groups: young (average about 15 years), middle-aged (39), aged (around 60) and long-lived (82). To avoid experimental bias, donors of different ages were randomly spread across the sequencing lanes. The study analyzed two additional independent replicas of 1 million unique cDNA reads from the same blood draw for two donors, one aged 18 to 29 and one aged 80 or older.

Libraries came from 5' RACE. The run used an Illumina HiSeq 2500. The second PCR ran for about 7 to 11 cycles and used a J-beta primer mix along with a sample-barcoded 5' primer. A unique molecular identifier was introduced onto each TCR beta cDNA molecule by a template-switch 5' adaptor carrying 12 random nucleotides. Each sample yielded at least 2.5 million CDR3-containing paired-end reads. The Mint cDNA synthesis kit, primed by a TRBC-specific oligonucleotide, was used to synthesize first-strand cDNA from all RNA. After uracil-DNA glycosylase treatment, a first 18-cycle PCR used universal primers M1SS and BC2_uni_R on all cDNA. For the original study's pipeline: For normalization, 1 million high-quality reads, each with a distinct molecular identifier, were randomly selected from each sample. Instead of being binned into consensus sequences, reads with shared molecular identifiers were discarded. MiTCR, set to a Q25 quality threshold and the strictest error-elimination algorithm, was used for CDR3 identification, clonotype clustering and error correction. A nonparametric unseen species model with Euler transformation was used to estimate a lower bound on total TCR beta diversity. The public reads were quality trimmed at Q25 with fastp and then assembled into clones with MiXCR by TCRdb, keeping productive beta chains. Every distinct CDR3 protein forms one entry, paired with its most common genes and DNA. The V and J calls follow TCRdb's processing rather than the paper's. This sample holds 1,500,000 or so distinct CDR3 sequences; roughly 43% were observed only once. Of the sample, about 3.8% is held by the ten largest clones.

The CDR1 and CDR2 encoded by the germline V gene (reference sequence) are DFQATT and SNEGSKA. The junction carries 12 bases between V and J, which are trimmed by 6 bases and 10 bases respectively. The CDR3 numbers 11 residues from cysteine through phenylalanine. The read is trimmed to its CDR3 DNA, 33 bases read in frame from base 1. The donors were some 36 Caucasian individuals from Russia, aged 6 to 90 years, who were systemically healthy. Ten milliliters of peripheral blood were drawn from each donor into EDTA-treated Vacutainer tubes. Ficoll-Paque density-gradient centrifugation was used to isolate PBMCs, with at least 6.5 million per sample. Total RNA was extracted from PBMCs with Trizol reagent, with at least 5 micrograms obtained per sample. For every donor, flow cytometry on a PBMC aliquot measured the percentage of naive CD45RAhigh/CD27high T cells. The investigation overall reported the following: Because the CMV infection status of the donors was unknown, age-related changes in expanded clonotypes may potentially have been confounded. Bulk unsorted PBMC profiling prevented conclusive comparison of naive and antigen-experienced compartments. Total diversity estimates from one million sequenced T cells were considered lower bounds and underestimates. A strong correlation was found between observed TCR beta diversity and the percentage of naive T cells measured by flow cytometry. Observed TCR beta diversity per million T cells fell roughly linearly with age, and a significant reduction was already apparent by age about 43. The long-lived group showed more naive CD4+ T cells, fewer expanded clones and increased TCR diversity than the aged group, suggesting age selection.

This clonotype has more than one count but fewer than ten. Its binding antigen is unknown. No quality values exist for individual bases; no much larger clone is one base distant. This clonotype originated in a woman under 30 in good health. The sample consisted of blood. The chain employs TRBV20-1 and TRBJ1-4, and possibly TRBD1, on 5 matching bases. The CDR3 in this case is CSARDLGKLFF. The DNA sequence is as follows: TGCAGTGCAAGGGACCTGGGAAAACTGTTTTTT.